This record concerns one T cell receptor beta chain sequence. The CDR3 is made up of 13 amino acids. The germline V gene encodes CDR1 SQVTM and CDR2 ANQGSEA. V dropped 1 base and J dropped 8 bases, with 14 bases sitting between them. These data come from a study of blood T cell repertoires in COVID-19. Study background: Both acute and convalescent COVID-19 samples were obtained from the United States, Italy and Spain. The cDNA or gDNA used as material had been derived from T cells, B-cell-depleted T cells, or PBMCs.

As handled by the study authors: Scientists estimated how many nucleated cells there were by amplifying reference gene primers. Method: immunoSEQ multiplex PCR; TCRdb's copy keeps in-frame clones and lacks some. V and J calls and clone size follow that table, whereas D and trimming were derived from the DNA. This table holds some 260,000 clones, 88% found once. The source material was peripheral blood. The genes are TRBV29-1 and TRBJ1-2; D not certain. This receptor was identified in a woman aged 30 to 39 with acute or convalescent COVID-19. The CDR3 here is CSVEGGGEYGYTF. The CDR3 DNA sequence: TGCAGCGTTGAAGGAGGCGGGGAATACGGCTACACCTTC.